The present TCR beta chain was sequenced within a study of blood T cell repertoires in COVID-19. Study summary: T cells, B-cell-depleted T cells, or PBMCs provided the cDNA or gDNA that served as material.

Clones were sequenced by immunoSEQ multiplex PCR, and TCRdb holds only the in-frame ones, with some missing. The sample lists more than 300,000 clones, roughly 86% seen once, with less than 11% in the top ten. Losses at the gene ends were 5 bases for V and 5 bases for J; bases not matched to a gene: 8. The germline CDR1 and CDR2 sequences are SNHLY and FYNNEI. The CDR3 consists of 14 residues. Specimen: peripheral blood. The chain uses TRBV2 and TRBJ2-5; 7 bases are a match to TRBD1. This receptor was identified in a woman aged 25 to 39 with COVID-19, enrolled during active disease. The CDR3 region is CASSPTGYGETQYF. The CDR3 region has the DNA TGTGCCAGCAGTCCGACAGGGTACGGTGAGACCCAGTACTTC. Filled out from reference TRBV2 and TRBJ2-5, the complete variable domain reads EPEVTQTPSHQVTQMGQEVILRCVPISNHLYFYWYRQILGQKVEFLVSFYNNEISEKSEIFDDQFSVERPDGSNFTLKIRSTKLEDSAMYFCASSPTGYGETQYFGPGTRLLVL.